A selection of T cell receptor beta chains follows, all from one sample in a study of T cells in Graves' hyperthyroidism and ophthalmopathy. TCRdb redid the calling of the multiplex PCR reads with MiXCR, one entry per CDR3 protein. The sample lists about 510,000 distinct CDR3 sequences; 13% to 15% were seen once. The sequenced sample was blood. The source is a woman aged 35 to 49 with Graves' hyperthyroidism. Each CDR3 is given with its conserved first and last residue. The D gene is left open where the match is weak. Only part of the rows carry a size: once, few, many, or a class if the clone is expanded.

CSAIERESYNEQFF,TGCAGTGCTATTGAGCGGGAGTCCTACAATGAGCAGTTCTTC,many,TRBJ2-1,TRBD2,14,TRBV20-1
CASSQARGEGYEQYF,TGCGCCAGCAGCCAAGCCCGAGGTGAGGGGTACGAGCAGTACTTC,.,TRBJ2-7,.,15,TRBV4-1
CASSPLAPTGELVF,TGTGCCAGCAGTCCCCTAGCGCCTACCGGGGAGCTGGTTTTT,.,TRBJ2-2,.,14,TRBV2
CASSLFRSYEQYF,TGTGCCAGCAGCTTATTCCGGAGCTACGAGCAGTACTTC,few,TRBJ2-7,.,13,TRBV11-2
CASRNTGSGNTIYF,TGCGCCAGCCGAAATACAGGTTCTGGAAACACCATATATTTT,.,TRBJ1-3,.,14,TRBV5-1
CASRTTGGSYEQYF,TGTGCCAGCAGGACGACAGGGGGCAGTTACGAGCAGTACTTC,few,TRBJ2-7,TRBD1,14,TRBV27
CASSDPTTNQPQHF,TGTGCCAGCAGTGATCCGACTACCAATCAGCCCCAGCATTTT,many,TRBJ1-5,.,14,TRBV6-1
CASSLTSGRQNEQFF,TGTGCCAGCAGCCTGACTAGCGGGAGACAGAATGAGCAGTTCTTC,many,TRBJ2-1,TRBD2,15,TRBV12-3/TRBV12-4
CASSSHGDSAFPSSGANVLTF,TGTGCCAGCAGCTCCCACGGGGACAGCGCATTTCCAAGCTCTGGGGCCAACGTCCTGACTTTC,.,TRBJ2-6,TRBD1,21,TRBV11-2
CASSLGQGAGYGYTF,TGCGCCAGCAGCCTGGGACAGGGGGCAGGCTATGGCTACACCTTC,many,TRBJ1-2,TRBD1,15,TRBV5-1
CASSRRQGSRRTEAFF,TGTGCCAGCAGCCGACGACAGGGATCTAGGAGAACTGAAGCTTTCTTT,many,TRBJ1-1,TRBD1,16,TRBV11-2
CASSQDPKPGELFF,TGTGCCAGCAGCCAAGATCCAAAGCCCGGGGAGCTGTTTTTT,few,TRBJ2-2,.,14,TRBV4-2
CSARPTSDGRGEQYF,TGCAGTGCTAGACCAACCTCGGACGGGAGGGGCGAGCAGTACTTC,few,TRBJ2-7,TRBD2,15,TRBV20-1
CSVGVDFSTDTQYF,TGCAGCGTCGGAGTGGACTTCAGCACAGATACGCAGTATTTT,.,TRBJ2-3,.,14,TRBV29-1
CASSDPSAFSGNTIYF,TGTGCCAGCAGTGACCCGTCAGCTTTTAGCGGAAACACCATATATTTT,few,TRBJ1-3,.,16,TRBV2
CASSRARGGNTIYF,TGTGCCAGCAGCCGAGCCAGGGGTGGAAACACCATATATTTT,many,TRBJ1-3,.,14,TRBV14
CASSLRGGVLSTDTQYF,TGTGCCAGCAGTTTAAGGGGCGGGGTACTTAGCACGGATACGCAGTATTTT,.,TRBJ2-3,.,17,TRBV28
CASSPGQGKGEAFF,TGTGCCAGCAGCCCCGGACAGGGTAAGGGTGAAGCTTTCTTT,many,TRBJ1-1,TRBD1,14,TRBV9
CSARQGSDTGELFF,TGCAGTGCTAGGCAGGGGTCGGACACCGGGGAGCTGTTTTTT,many,TRBJ2-2,.,14,TRBV20-1
CASSQDFTSYEQYF,TGTGCCAGCAGCCAGGACTTTACCTCCTACGAGCAGTACTTC,many,TRBJ2-7,.,14,TRBV7-8
CASSPPRGGAQYF,TGTGCCAGCAGCCCCCCGAGGGGGGGGGCGCAGTATTTT,.,TRBJ2-3,.,13,TRBV14
CASSHGGAGENYNEQFF,TGTGCCAGCAGCCACGGGGGAGCGGGAGAGAATTACAATGAGCAGTTCTTC,few,TRBJ2-1,TRBD2,17,TRBV6-1
CASSRDRGGNTQYF,TGTGCCAGCTCAAGGGACAGGGGAGGAAATACGCAGTATTTT,few,TRBJ2-3,TRBD1,14,TRBV18
CASSLFGTYEQYF,TGTGCCAGCAGTTTATTTGGGACGTACGAGCAGTACTTC,.,TRBJ2-7,.,13,TRBV28
CASNAGQGSYNEQFF,TGTGCCAGCAACGCAGGACAGGGGTCCTACAATGAGCAGTTCTTC,many,TRBJ2-1,TRBD1,15,TRBV27
CASSQPLASGSYEQYF,TGTGCCAGCAGCCAACCTTTGGCTAGCGGATCGTACGAGCAGTACTTC,.,TRBJ2-7,TRBD2,16,TRBV3-1
CASSGGIAQNEQFF,TGTGCCAGCAGCGGCGGCATAGCACAGAATGAGCAGTTCTTC,.,TRBJ2-1,.,14,TRBV9
CASRPSGSVFPTGELFF,TGTGCCAGCAGACCTAGCGGGAGCGTGTTTCCCACCGGGGAGCTGTTTTTT,many,TRBJ2-2,TRBD2,17,TRBV6-2/TRBV6-3
CASSLSDQNYGYTF,TGTGCCAGCAGTTTGTCCGACCAGAACTATGGCTACACCTTC,many,TRBJ1-2,.,14,TRBV28
CAISEPDSLSNYEQYF,TGTGCCATCAGTGAGCCAGACTCGCTATCAAACTACGAGCAGTACTTC,many,TRBJ2-7,.,16,TRBV10-3
CASSDRVLYNEQFF,TGTGCCAGCAGTGACAGGGTACTCTACAATGAGCAGTTCTTC,many,TRBJ2-1,TRBD1,14,TRBV3-1
CASGGTGFTDTQYF,TGTGCCAGCGGGGGGACAGGTTTCACAGATACGCAGTATTTT,many,TRBJ2-3,TRBD1,14,TRBV2
CASSDLLNSPLHF,TGCGCCAGCAGCGACCTACTTAATTCACCCCTCCACTTT,.,TRBJ1-6,.,13,TRBV5-1
CSAASGSASYEQYF,TGCAGTGCTGCTAGCGGGTCCGCGTCGTACGAGCAGTACTTC,few,TRBJ2-7,TRBD2,14,TRBV20-1
CSARDSWAFEQFF,TGCAGTGCTAGAGATAGTTGGGCATTTGAGCAGTTCTTC,.,TRBJ2-1,.,13,TRBV20-1
CASGSGPSTDTQYF,TGTGCTAGTGGTTCTGGGCCTAGCACAGATACGCAGTATTTT,many,TRBJ2-3,.,14,TRBV12-5